The 9 T cell receptor beta chains in this list originate from one sample, sequenced in a study of cytomegalovirus exposure and HLA in healthy donors. The PCR had 60 Vbeta and 13 Jbeta primers. Measured with immunoSEQ multiplex PCR; TCRdb has only the in-frame clones, and not every one. Of hundreds of thousands of clones in the sample, around four fifths are singletons; the top ten hold under 0.85%. The sequenced sample consisted of PBMCs. All receptors come from a boy aged 2-15 years in good health and CMV-seronegative.

The V gene is TRBV13, the J gene TRBJ2-1; 11 positions agree with TRBD2. Germline CDR1 and CDR2: PRHDT and FYEKMQ (reference sequence). This CDR3 region has 18 residues. Trimming took 3 bases from V and 2 from J; bases not matched to a gene: 9. CDR3 DNA sequence: TGTGCCAGCAGCTTCGACCTTGGACTAGCGGGCACCTACAATGAGCAGTTCTTC. This gives the protein CASSFDLGLAGTYNEQFF.

This sequence joins TRBV30 and TRBJ1-2; the D is unclear. Per the germline V gene, CDR1 is GTSNPN and CDR2 is SVGIG (reference sequence). CDR3 length equals 10 residues. Trimming pared 3 bases from V and 10 bases from J, leaving 9 bases between. Here the CDR3 reads CAWRQILYTF. In nucleotides, the CDR3 is TGTGCCTGGAGACAGATACTCTACACCTTC.

The rearrangement joins TRBV7-2 to TRBJ2-1; maybe TRBD2 (6 bases). The V and J ends lost 6 bases and 2 bases respectively, with 11 bases between them. The germline gives CDR1 SGHTA, CDR2 FQGNSA. This CDR3 is 14 amino acids long. In DNA form, the CDR3 reads TGTGCCAGCAGAGGGGCGGGAACCTACAATGAGCAGTTCTTC. Translating gives CASRGAGTYNEQFF.

V and J are TRBV6-6 and TRBJ2-1; D is perhaps TRBD1 (5 bases). Germline loops: CDR1 MNHNY, CDR2 SVGAGI (reference sequence). This CDR3 contains 14 residues. The V end was cut by 7 bases, the J end by 4 bases, with 14 bases between. The CDR3 DNA reads as TGTGCCAGCATTTTTAGGGGTCGGTACAATGAGCAGTTCTTC. It yields the protein CASIFRGRYNEQFF.

V gene TRBV7-3 combines with J gene TRBJ2-5, with TRBD2 matching 9 bases. Unmatched junction bases numbered 6, after V lost 2 bases and J lost 5 bases. Germline V CDR1 and CDR2: SGHTA, FQGTGA. This CDR3 has 15 residues. CDR3 sequence (DNA): TGTGCCAGCAGCTTAGCGGGGGGGCAGCGGGAGACCCAGTACTTC. This gives the protein CASSLAGGQRETQYF.

This clone was seen at least ten times. In the same sample, other DNA sequences code for this CDR3. V is TRBV7-6 and J is TRBJ2-7; D is undetermined. V was cut by 1 base and J by 3 bases, with 7 bases left in between. Germline-derived CDR1 and CDR2 are SGHVS and FNYEAQ. The CDR3 spans 13 residues. The CDR3 protein is CASSLGAGYEQYF. In DNA, the CDR3 is TGTGCCAGCAGCTTAGGGGCCGGCTACGAGCAGTACTTC. The variable domain in full, with the rest retrieved from reference TRBV7-6 and TRBJ2-7, is GAGVSQSPRYKVTKRGQDVALRCDPISGHVSLYWYRQALGQGPEFLTYFNYEAQQDKSGLPNDRFSAERPEGSISTLTIQRTEQRDSAMYRCASSLGAGYEQYFGPGTRLTVT.

The chain couples TRBV6-1 to TRBJ1-2, with 9 bases that match TRBD1. CDR3 length: 12 amino acids. V gave up 6 bases and J gave up 8 bases; unmatched junction bases: 4. Germline V gene sequence: CDR1 MNHNS, CDR2 SASEGT. Here the CDR3 DNA reads TGTGCCAGCAGGGGGACAGGGCGAGGCTACACCTTC. Amino acid sequence: CASRGTGRGYTF.

This sequence joins TRBV19 and TRBJ1-1, with a possible D match to TRBD1 (6 bases). This CDR3 spans 17 amino acids. Germline loops: CDR1 LNHDA, CDR2 SQIVND (reference sequence). V shed 6 bases and J shed 6 bases, with 26 bases lying between them. The CDR3: CASSAPAPTGWGAEAFF. DNA of the CDR3: TGTGCCAGTAGCGCCCCGGCCCCCACAGGGTGGGGAGCTGAAGCTTTCTTT.

The chain employs TRBV29-1 and TRBJ2-2, with TRBD1 matching over 10 bases. V dropped 3 bases and J dropped 5; count of bases not matched to a gene: 12. CDR3 length: 17 amino acids. Looked up from germline, CDR1 is SQVTM and CDR2 is ANQGSEA. CDR3 region: CSVDSRLGQGGTGELFF. DNA of the CDR3: TGCAGCGTTGATTCTAGACTTGGACAGGGGGGTACCGGGGAGCTGTTTTTT.